Presented here are 30 T cell receptor beta chains from one specimen sequenced in a study of blood T cells in healthy people across ages. A sample-barcoded 5' primer and a J-beta primer mix were used in a second PCR of roughly 7 to 11 cycles. TCRdb redid the calling of the 5' RACE reads with MiXCR, one entry per CDR3 protein. Among about a million distinct CDR3 sequences listed, roughly 51% were seen once. The sample comprised blood. These receptors originate from a woman in her fifties or sixties in good health.

The V gene is TRBV24-1, the J gene TRBJ1-5, with D perhaps matching TRBD1 (6 bases). The CDR3 sequence is 18 residues long. In germline, CDR1 is KGHDR, CDR2 SFDVKD. The V gene lost 0 bases and the J gene lost 2 bases, with 16 bases spanning the gap. The CDR3: CATSDLVPGQRGNQPQHF. The CDR3 DNA reads as TGTGCCACCAGTGATTTGGTTCCGGGACAACGTGGCAATCAGCCCCAGCATTTT.

This clonotype was counted between two and nine times. This chain uses TRBV15 with TRBJ1-4; D call uncertain. The V gene's germline CDR1 is LNHNV and CDR2 YYDKDF (reference sequence). Between the trimmed V and J ends, which lost 8 bases and 8 bases, there was a span of 18 bases. The CDR3 has 14 amino acids. The CDR3 spells CATAFDGLREKLFF. The CDR3 region has the DNA TGTGCCACCGCATTTGACGGGCTTAGGGAAAAACTGTTTTTT.

The CDR3 loop is CASSNRDGTYEQYF. The CDR3 region has the DNA TGTGCCAGCTCAAACCGGGACGGCACCTACGAGCAGTACTTC. The rearrangement links TRBV18 to TRBJ2-7; either TRBD1 or TRBD2 may fit D (5 bases each). Per the germline V gene, CDR1 is KGHSH and CDR2 is LQKENI. The CDR3 is 14 residues long. V lost 5 bases, J lost 2 bases, and 13 bases lay in between. Complete variable domain (other parts from reference TRBV18 and TRBJ2-7): NAGVMQNPRHLVRRRGQEARLRCSPMKGHSHVYWYRQLPEEGLKFMVYLQKENIIDESGMPKERFSAEFPKEGPSILRIQQVVRGDSAAYFCASSNRDGTYEQYFGPGTRLTVT.

This clonotype was recorded a few times. The genes are TRBV12-3 or TRBV12-4 and TRBJ2-1, with D perhaps matching TRBD1 or TRBD2 (5 bases each). The V and J ends lost 5 bases and 3 bases respectively, with 23 bases between them. The CDR3 sequence is 18 residues long. The CDR3 loop reads CASSAPYSRDGLYNEQFF. The CDR3, as DNA: TGTGCCAGCAGTGCCCCCTATTCGAGGGACGGACTCTACAATGAGCAGTTCTTC.

The chain joins TRBV28 to TRBJ1-2; D is unclear. The CDR3 consists of 15 residues. V lost 11 bases and J 3 bases, leaving 22 bases between the germline ends. The V gene's germline CDR1 is MDHEN and CDR2 SYDVKM. The CDR3 DNA follows: TGTGCCTCCCTTACGGGGAGTAGGAACCACTATGGCTACACCTTC. Its protein is CASLTGSRNHYGYTF.

The chain carries TRBV7-2 and TRBJ2-7; the D gene could be TRBD1 or TRBD2 (5 bases each). Judging by the DNA end, TRBJ2-5 fits better; the J call may be wrong. Germline V gives CDR1 SGHTA, CDR2 FQGNSA. The CDR3 extends over 14 amino acids. Here the CDR3 DNA reads TGTGCCAGCAGCTTCCCGGGACCTGGGGAGACCCAGTACTTC. Amino acids: CASSFPGPGETQYF.

There are a few counts of this clonotype. The J gene is TRBJ1-1, the V gene TRBV29-1, with 7 bases matching TRBD1. The V gene end was trimmed by 3 bases and the J gene end by 11 bases; junction bases not matched to a gene: 9. Per the germline V gene, CDR1 is SQVTM and CDR2 is ANQGSEA. CDR3 length equals 12 residues. DNA for the CDR3: TGCAGCGTTGACCGTCGACAGGGTGGGGCTTTCTTT. Translation gives CSVDRRQGGAFF.

J is TRBJ2-5 and V is TRBV27, with D possibly being TRBD1 (6 bases). Germline V gene lookup returns CDR1 MNHEY and CDR2 SMNVEV (reference sequence). This CDR3 region has 13 residues. The V end lost 10 bases, the J end lost 2 bases, and 14 bases lay between the germline ends. CDR3 protein: CATGRDIQETQYF. The DNA for the CDR3 is TGTGCCACCGGAAGGGACATTCAAGAGACCCAGTACTTC.

This sequence joins TRBV28 and TRBJ2-6; TRBD2 matches 8 bases. The CDR3 totals 17 residues. Trimming removed 5 bases from V and 0 bases from J; junction bases left unmatched: 6. Germline V gene sequence: CDR1 MDHEN, CDR2 SYDVKM. The DNA of the CDR3 is TGTGCCAGCAGTGATAGCGGGGCGACCTCTGGGGCCAACGTCCTGACTTTC. It translates to CASSDSGATSGANVLTF.

V gene TRBV6-5 combines with J gene TRBJ2-5, with D unclear. The germline V and J ends were trimmed by 0 bases and 5 bases, with 7 bases remaining between them. Per the germline V gene, CDR1 is MNHEY and CDR2 is SVGAGI. This CDR3 has 13 amino acids. The CDR3, as DNA: TGTGCCAGCAGTTACTCGACCGTGGAGACCCAGTACTTC. Protein product: CASSYSTVETQYF.

The J gene is TRBJ2-6, the V gene TRBV4-1, with a possible D match to TRBD1 (5 bases). The CDR3 sequence is 16 residues long. Germline V gene sequence: CDR1 MGHRA, CDR2 YSYEKL. V lost 0 bases, J lost 4 bases, and 10 bases lay in between. The CDR3 region is CASSQDRVTGANVLTF. DNA of the CDR3: TGCGCCAGCAGCCAAGACAGGGTGACCGGGGCCAACGTCCTGACTTTC.

In regard to this clonotype: One junction end does not reproduce the germline sequence, and a read error may be involved. This chain uses TRBV27 with TRBJ2-1; 13 nucleotides line up with TRBD2. This CDR3 spans 15 amino acids. The V gene's germline CDR1 is MNHEY and CDR2 SMNVEV (reference sequence). CDR3 DNA: TGTGCCTGCAGTCACGGGACTAGCGGGATCAATGAGCAGTTCTTC. Amino acids: CACSHGTSGINEQFF.

The chain joins TRBV28 to TRBJ2-7, with TRBD1 matching over 7 bases. J lost 2 bases, V lost 6 bases, and 13 bases had no gene match. CDR1 is MDHEN and CDR2 is SYDVKM in the germline V gene. The CDR3 loop spans 16 amino acids. The CDR3 reads CASRDWTGPLPYEQYF. CDR3 coding DNA: TGTGCCAGCAGAGACTGGACAGGCCCACTACCCTACGAGCAGTACTTC.

This clonotype turned up a few times. This rearrangement joins TRBV7-9 to TRBJ2-7, with TRBD1 identical over 8 bases. The CDR3 is 14 amino acids. CDR1 is SEHNR and CDR2 is FQNEAQ in the germline V gene (reference sequence). The J segment lost 4 bases and the V segment lost 5 bases, leaving 7 bases of the junction unmatched. This chain's CDR3 is CASSRGTGAYEQYF. CDR3 DNA sequence: TGTGCCAGCAGCCGCGGGACAGGCGCTTACGAGCAGTACTTC. Looking up the rest from reference TRBV7-9 and TRBJ2-7 gives the full variable domain: DTGVSQNPRHKITKRGQNVTFRCDPISEHNRLYWYRQTLGQGPEFLTYFQNEAQLEKSRLLSDRFSAERPKGSFSTLEIQRTEQGDSAMYLCASSRGTGAYEQYFGPGTRLTVT.

This chain uses TRBV21-1 with TRBJ2-1; whether TRBD2, the table's D call, matches the DNA was not checked. TRBV21-1 is a pseudogene locus. The CDR3 is made up of 18 amino acids. CDR3 nucleotides: TGTGCCAGCAGCAAACCGGGAGGACTAGCGGGAGAGTCCGATGAGCAGTTCTTC. The encoded protein is CASSKPGGLAGESDEQFF.

Comments on this clonotype: Compared with germline, one end of the junction differs, possibly owing to a read error. The V call is TRBV7-2, the J call TRBJ1-5, with no clear D. Per the germline V gene, CDR1 is SGHTA and CDR2 is FQGNSA. This CDR3 region has 14 residues. In DNA, the CDR3 is TGTGCCAGCAGCATGCGGTTTGGCAATCGGCCCCAGCATTTT. Protein: CASSMRFGNRPQHF.

The chain employs TRBV20-1 and TRBJ2-5, with 8 bases that match TRBD1. The CDR3 contains 13 residues. V trimming: 6 bases; J trimming: 2 bases; junction bases outside the gene matches: 5. Germline V lookup: CDR1 DFQATT, CDR2 SNEGSKA (reference sequence). The CDR3 DNA reads as TGCAGTGCACTGGACAGGGATCAAGAGACCCAGTACTTC. Its translation: CSALDRDQETQYF.

The chain has TRBV9 and TRBJ2-7; D possibly corresponds to TRBD2 (6 bases). The CDR3 has 14 residues. CDR1 is SGDLS, CDR2 YYNGEE, per germline. The V end lost 1 base, the J end lost 5 bases, and 13 bases lay between the germline ends. CDR3: CASSVQGGVNEQYF. DNA of the CDR3: TGTGCCAGCAGCGTACAGGGAGGTGTTAACGAGCAGTACTTC.

This clonotype turned up a few times. The chain couples TRBV6-6 to TRBJ2-3; perhaps TRBD2 as D (5 bases). Germline CDR1 and CDR2: MNHNY and SVGAGI (reference sequence). The CDR3 is 14 amino acids. The V and J ends lost 6 bases and 1 base respectively, with 11 bases between them. DNA for the CDR3: TGTGCCAGCAGGTCAGCGGACCGCACAGATACGCAGTATTTT. This translates into CASRSADRTDTQYF.

On this clonotype itself: A read error may be the cause here, since a much bigger clone is one base away. This rearrangement joins TRBV20-1 to TRBJ2-3, with TRBD2 matching over 8 bases. CDR3 length equals 16 residues. Trimming at V came to 5 bases and at J to 1 base, leaving 11 bases not matched to a gene. CDR1 and CDR2 from the germline V gene are DFQATT and SNEGSKA (reference sequence). CDR3 nucleotide sequence: TGCAGTGCTGGAGCCCCGGGAGGGCCGGGCACAGATACGCAGTATTTT. Protein product: CSAGAPGGPGTDTQYF.

A few counts support this clonotype. The rearrangement uses TRBV20-1 and TRBJ1-5; D is undetermined. V dropped 0 bases and J dropped 7 bases, with 13 bases sitting between them. The CDR3 extends over 14 amino acids. Germline assignment: CDR1 DFQATT and CDR2 SNEGSKA (reference sequence). CDR3 nucleotide sequence: TGCAGTGCTAGAGATAGGGCAGTGGGACAGCCCCAGCATTTT. Amino acid sequence: CSARDRAVGQPQHF.

The genes are TRBV7-8 and TRBJ2-4; TRBD1 matches 11 bases. J lost 5 bases, V lost 5 bases, and 5 bases had no gene match. Germline lookup yields CDR1 SGHVS and CDR2 FQNEAQ. The CDR3 extends over 15 amino acids. CDR3 amino acids: CASSRTGQGENIQYF. CDR3 nucleotide sequence: TGTGCCAGCAGCCGCACGGGACAGGGGGAAAACATTCAGTACTTC.

In its sample, this clonotype was seen a few times. This sequence joins TRBV29-1 and TRBJ2-7; 8 bases match TRBD1. The germline gives CDR1 SQVTM, CDR2 ANQGSEA. CDR3 length: 12 residues. V lost 1 base and J lost 9; bases outside the gene matches: 5. The chain's CDR3 is CSVEGKTGGQYF. The CDR3, as DNA: TGCAGCGTTGAAGGCAAAACAGGGGGGCAGTACTTC.

J is TRBJ2-5 and V is TRBV28, with D possibly being TRBD1 (5 bases). The germline V gene encodes CDR1 MDHEN and CDR2 SYDVKM. This CDR3 comprises 12 residues. The V and J ends lost 4 bases and 4 bases respectively, with 7 bases between them. The CDR3 bases are TGTGCCAGCAGTTCAGGGTTAGAGACCCAGTACTTC. Its translation is CASSSGLETQYF.

V usage is TRBV20-1 and J usage is TRBJ2-2; D is perhaps TRBD1 (5 bases). The CDR3 runs 13 residues. Germline V lookup: CDR1 DFQATT, CDR2 SNEGSKA (reference sequence). V lost 5 bases to trimming and J lost 6 bases, with 13 bases between them. The CDR3 protein is CSARVRGAGELFF. The CDR3 region has the DNA TGCAGTGCTCGGGTTAGGGGTGCCGGGGAGCTGTTTTTT.

This clonotype was seen more than once but under ten times. The gene calls are TRBV7-2 and TRBJ2-5; TRBD2 matches at 8 bases. Germline CDR1 is SGHTA and CDR2 is FQGNSA. Trimming removed 6 bases from V and 1 base from J; junction bases left unmatched: 1. There are 13 residues in the CDR3. CDR3: CASRTSVQETQYF. The CDR3 DNA reads as TGTGCCAGCAGGACTAGCGTCCAAGAGACCCAGTACTTC.

The V call is TRBV20-1, the J call TRBJ2-7, with 7 bases aligning to TRBD1. Germline V gene data show CDR1 as DFQATT and CDR2 as SNEGSKA (reference sequence). The CDR3 runs 15 residues. The V and J ends lost 5 bases and 1 base, in that order; junction bases with no gene match: 11. The CDR3 bases are TGCAGTGCTCAGTCCGGGACAGTCTTTTCCTACGAGCAGTACTTC. Amino acids: CSAQSGTVFSYEQYF.

V gene TRBV6-1 combines with J gene TRBJ2-7; D ambiguous. The germline gives CDR1 MNHNS, CDR2 SASEGT. The CDR3 has 13 residues. Between the trimmed V and J ends, which lost 6 bases and 3 bases, there was a span of 12 bases. The CDR3 region has the DNA TGTGCCAGCAGGCGTGACTGGCGCTACGAGCAGTACTTC. Translating gives CASRRDWRYEQYF.

The chain has TRBV3-1 and TRBJ2-5; TRBD2 agrees at 13 bases. The DNA end is a closer match to TRBJ2-7, so the J assignment may be wrong. Germline V gives CDR1 LGHDT, CDR2 YNNKEL (reference sequence). The CDR3 consists of 17 residues. The DNA of the CDR3 is TGTGCCAGCAGCCATGGCGGACTAGCGGGAGTGGACTACGAGCAGTACTTC. This encodes CASSHGGLAGVDYEQYF.

The chain joins TRBV20-1 to TRBJ1-5; 8 bases line up with TRBD1. V gave up 2 bases and J gave up 4 bases; unmatched junction bases: 7. The germline CDR1 and CDR2 sequences are DFQATT and SNEGSKA (reference sequence). This CDR3 comprises 15 residues. CDR3: CSARIRDRPNQPQHF. The CDR3 nucleotides read TGCAGTGCTAGAATCCGGGACAGGCCTAATCAGCCCCAGCATTTT.